This entry lists 32 T cell receptor beta chains sequenced from one sample in a study of shared clonotypes between healthy human individuals. The repertoire was sequenced with immunoSEQ multiplex PCR; TCRdb's copy has only in-frame clones and lacks some. The sample holds millions of clones; approximately 90% are singletons and the top ten take roughly 0.13%. The specimen sequenced was naive CD4+ T cells sorted from blood. Specified subset: CD45RA+ positively selected. These receptors all come from a man between 18 and 29 years old in good health.

This clone was counted a single time. The same CDR3 arises from other DNA sequences in this sample as well. The chain combines TRBV7-3 with TRBJ2-5; 13 nucleotides agree with TRBD2. Per the germline V gene, CDR1 is SGHTA and CDR2 is FQGTGA. The CDR3 extends over 15 amino acids. V lost 4 bases and J lost 2; bases outside the gene matches: 1. The CDR3: CASSSGLAGQETQYF. CDR3 coding DNA: TGTGCCAGCAGCTCGGGACTAGCGGGACAAGAGACCCAGTACTTC. The complete variable domain, with remaining parts taken from reference TRBV7-3 and TRBJ2-5, reads GAGVSQTPSNKVTEKGKYVELRCDPISGHTALYWYRQSLGQGPEFLIYFQGTGAADDSGLPNDRFFAVRPEGSVSTLKIQRTERGDSAVYLCASSSGLAGQETQYFGPGTRLLVL.

The rearrangement links TRBV20-1 to TRBJ2-7; D perhaps matches TRBD1 (6 bases). The CDR3 is 11 amino acids. V lost 2 bases to trimming and J lost 6 bases, with 8 bases between them. In germline, CDR1 is DFQATT, CDR2 SNEGSKA (reference sequence). CDR3 amino acids: CSARSGVEQYF. The CDR3 nucleotides are TGCAGTGCTAGATCAGGGGTCGAGCAGTACTTC.

The chain carries TRBV13 and TRBJ1-2; tentatively, D is TRBD1 (5 bases). Germline V gene sequence: CDR1 PRHDT, CDR2 FYEKMQ (reference sequence). The CDR3 runs 13 residues. Trimming took 3 bases from V and 8 from J, leaving 13 bases between them. The CDR3 DNA is TGTGCCAGCAGCTTGGGGGATTCGGGAGGCTACACCTTC. Residues: CASSLGDSGGYTF.

As for this clone: Other DNA sequences in this specimen translate into the identical CDR3. This chain connects TRBV5-1 to TRBJ1-1, with 7 bases lining up with TRBD1. Trimming at V came to 0 bases and at J to 11 bases, leaving 7 bases not matched to a gene. This CDR3 has 13 residues. Looked up from germline, CDR1 is SGHRS and CDR2 is YFSETQ. Here the CDR3 DNA reads TGCGCCAGCAGCTTGGACAGGGGTCGAGAGGCTTTCTTT. It codes for CASSLDRGREAFF.

The chain joins TRBV7-2 to TRBJ1-1; tentative D call: TRBD1 (5 bases). CDR1 is SGHTA and CDR2 is FQGNSA in the germline V gene. The V end lost 3 bases, the J end lost 5 bases, and 19 bases lay between the germline ends. This CDR3 has 16 residues. The CDR3 protein is CASSFTGTLVGTEAFF. The CDR3 nucleotides are TGTGCCAGCAGCTTTACCGGGACCCTCGTCGGAACTGAAGCTTTCTTT. The whole variable domain, remainder taken from reference TRBV7-2 and TRBJ1-1, is GAGVSQSPSNKVTEKGKDVELRCDPISGHTALYWYRQSLGQGLEFLIYFQGNSAPDKSGLPSDRFSAERTGGSVSTLTIQRTQQEDSAVYLCASSFTGTLVGTEAFFGQGTRLTVV.

This clone appeared a single time. This sequence joins TRBV5-1 and TRBJ1-1; 9 nucleotides line up with TRBD1. Trimming at V came to 5 bases and at J to 1 base, leaving 6 bases not matched to a gene. Germline CDR1 is SGHRS and CDR2 is YFSETQ. The CDR3 covers 15 residues. This CDR3 is CASRVPGQGNTEAFF. CDR3 bases: TGCGCCAGCAGAGTACCGGGACAGGGGAACACTGAAGCTTTCTTT.

A remark on this clone: In the same sample, other DNA sequences code for this CDR3. This rearrangement joins TRBV5-1 to TRBJ2-7; D not certain. The V and J ends lost 0 bases and 0 bases respectively, with 7 bases between them. CDR1 and CDR2 (germline): SGHRS, YFSETQ. This CDR3 is 14 amino acids long. CDR3: CASSLVESSYEQYF. The CDR3 DNA reads as TGCGCCAGCAGCTTGGTGGAGAGCTCCTACGAGCAGTACTTC.

The rearrangement links TRBV27 to TRBJ1-3, with D maybe TRBD1 (6 bases). Germline V lookup: CDR1 MNHEY, CDR2 SMNVEV (reference sequence). The CDR3 length is 14 residues. The V end was cut by 6 bases, the J end by 4 bases, with 13 bases between. The CDR3 sequence is CASSSGTTGNTIYF. As DNA, the CDR3 is TGTGCCAGCAGCTCCGGGACAACCGGAAACACCATATATTTT.

V gene TRBV2 combines with J gene TRBJ1-1; D uncertain. Trimming left V 4 bases short and J 1 base short, with 10 bases between. CDR1 and CDR2 from the germline V gene are SNHLY and FYNNEI. This CDR3 is 14 amino acids long. The CDR3 loop is CASSAIGRNTEAFF. The CDR3 DNA reads as TGTGCCAGCAGTGCAATAGGGAGGAACACTGAAGCTTTCTTT.

This CDR3 is CASGLLDAAEAFF. As DNA, the CDR3 is TGTGCTAGTGGATTACTCGACGCAGCTGAAGCTTTCTTT. The chain is built from TRBV12-5 and TRBJ1-1; D is undetermined. The germline V gene has CDR1 LGHNT and CDR2 FRNRAP. The CDR3 contains 13 residues. V gave up 6 bases and J gave up 6 bases, with 14 bases separating them. The variable domain in full, with the rest retrieved from reference TRBV12-5 and TRBJ1-1, is DARVTQTPRHKVTEMGQEVTMRCQPILGHNTVFWYRQTMMQGLELLAYFRNRAPLDDSGMPKDRFSAEMPDATLATLKIQPSEPRDSAVYFCASGLLDAAEAFFGQGTRLTVV.

The rearrangement joins TRBV7-2 to TRBJ1-5; no clear D. The V gene's germline CDR1 is SGHTA and CDR2 FQGNSA. V lost 1 base to trimming and J lost 7 bases, with 14 bases between them. The CDR3 consists of 15 residues. CDR3 sequence: CASSLDGLSGQPQHF. DNA of the CDR3: TGTGCCAGCAGCTTAGATGGCCTCTCGGGGCAGCCCCAGCATTTT. The variable domain in full, completed from reference TRBV7-2 and TRBJ1-5, reads GAGVSQSPSNKVTEKGKDVELRCDPISGHTALYWYRQSLGQGLEFLIYFQGNSAPDKSGLPSDRFSAERTGGSVSTLTIQRTQQEDSAVYLCASSLDGLSGQPQHFGDGTRLSIL.

The chain recombines TRBV30 with TRBJ1-4, with no clear D. Trimming shortened V by 0 bases and J by 0 bases, and 11 bases separated the two germline ends. This CDR3 has 16 amino acids. Germline CDR1 is GTSNPN and CDR2 is SVGIG (reference sequence). Here the CDR3 DNA reads TGTGCCTGGAGTGTTGGCAGCGCAGCAACTAATGAAAAACTGTTTTTT. It specifies CAWSVGSAATNEKLFF.

The chain uses TRBV29-1 and TRBJ2-7, with D possibly TRBD2 on 6 matching bases. Germline V gene data show CDR1 as SQVTM and CDR2 as ANQGSEA. The CDR3 loop spans 13 amino acids. V was cut by 2 bases and J by 3 bases, with 11 bases left in between. The CDR3 protein is CSVELGGIYEQYF. CDR3 sequence (DNA): TGCAGCGTTGAACTTGGGGGGATCTACGAGCAGTACTTC.

This clone was detected once. The genes are TRBV7-2 and TRBJ1-2; D possibly corresponds to TRBD1 (5 bases). CDR3 length: 16 amino acids. Trimming shortened V by 1 base and J by 7 bases, and 19 bases separated the two germline ends. Germline V gene data show CDR1 as SGHTA and CDR2 as FQGNSA. CDR3 nucleotides: TGTGCCAGCAGCTTAGTGGGTCAAGGGGCGATGCGTGGCTACACCTTC. Its protein product is CASSLVGQGAMRGYTF.

The chain combines TRBV4-3 with TRBJ2-3, with 13 bases fitting TRBD2. Trimming took 1 base from V and 10 from J; bases not matched to a gene: 5. The CDR3 extends over 15 amino acids. Germline V gives CDR1 LGHNA, CDR2 YSLEER. The CDR3 loop is CASSQATSGRGAQYF. The CDR3 DNA reads as TGCGCCAGCAGCCAAGCTACTAGCGGGAGGGGTGCGCAGTATTTT.

In regard to this clone: Within the sample, other DNA sequences also encode this same CDR3. The V gene is TRBV6-5, the J gene TRBJ1-5; D not resolved. V was clipped by 5 bases and J by 0 bases, with 11 bases between them. The CDR3 loop spans 15 amino acids. Germline CDR1 is MNHEY and CDR2 is SVGAGI. DNA for the CDR3: TGTGCCAGCAGTCCCGACCGTAATAGCAATCAGCCCCAGCATTTT. It yields the protein CASSPDRNSNQPQHF.

CDR3 loop: CSAMLAETQYF. The CDR3 DNA follows: TGCAGTGCTATGCTAGCGGAGACCCAGTACTTC. V is TRBV20-1 and J is TRBJ2-5; the D gene is possibly TRBD2 (6 bases). The CDR3 contains 11 residues. Germline V gives CDR1 DFQATT, CDR2 SNEGSKA (reference sequence). Trimming cost V 4 bases and J 5 bases, with 8 bases left between them.

This chain links TRBV28 with TRBJ2-7; the match to TRBD1 covers 8 bases. Losses at the gene ends were 7 bases for V and 1 base for J; bases not matched to a gene: 9. Germline CDR1 and CDR2: MDHEN and SYDVKM. The CDR3 spans 15 residues. This CDR3 is CASTQPGDRSYEQYF. CDR3 coding DNA: TGTGCCAGCACCCAACCGGGGGACAGGTCCTACGAGCAGTACTTC.

The CDR3: CASSYGTAEETQYF. The CDR3 DNA sequence: TGTGCCAGCAGTTACGGGACAGCGGAAGAGACCCAGTACTTC. The chain employs TRBV6-6 and TRBJ2-5; 7 positions match TRBD1. The CDR3 is 14 residues long. From germline, CDR1 is MNHNY and CDR2 SVGAGI (reference sequence). After removal of 2 bases from V and 3 bases from J, the junction contained 3 bases not matched to a gene.

The chain uses TRBV5-1 and TRBJ2-3; 7 positions match TRBD1. The CDR3 totals 15 residues. The trim removed 4 bases at V and 0 bases at J, leaving 5 bases unmatched. Germline-derived CDR1 and CDR2 are SGHRS and YFSETQ. CDR3 amino acids: CASSTDRLSTDTQYF. CDR3 in DNA: TGCGCCAGCAGCACGGACAGGCTCAGCACAGATACGCAGTATTTT.

The chain employs TRBV5-4 and TRBJ2-7; D possibly uses TRBD1 or TRBD2 (5 bases each). From germline, CDR1 is SGHNT and CDR2 YYREEE (reference sequence). This CDR3 region has 15 residues. The V gene lost 4 bases and the J gene lost 2 bases, with 16 bases spanning the gap. DNA for the CDR3: TGTGCCAGCAGCACTGGGGGTTCTATCCCCTACGAGCAGTACTTC. Translating it yields CASSTGGSIPYEQYF.

J is TRBJ2-7 and V is TRBV25-1; possible D gene TRBD1, 6 bases. V dropped 4 bases and J dropped 9 bases, with 25 bases sitting between them. CDR3 size: 16 residues. Germline CDR1 and CDR2: MGHDK and SYGVNS. DNA of the CDR3: TGTGCCAGCAGTGGGGGGCTTGGCAAAGGGGGACCCGGGCAGTACTTC. As protein: CASSGGLGKGGPGQYF.

The chain is built from TRBV10-1 and TRBJ1-5, with 10 bases that match TRBD1. The germline V gene has CDR1 WNHNN and CDR2 SYGVQD (reference sequence). CDR3 size: 15 residues. V shed 4 bases, J shed 4 bases, and the junction held 4 bases outside the gene matches. The CDR3 loop reads CASSGTGGKNQPQHF. The CDR3 DNA follows: TGCGCCAGCAGTGGGACAGGGGGAAAGAATCAGCCCCAGCATTTT.

The gene calls are TRBV11-2 and TRBJ2-1; D assignment may be TRBD1 or TRBD2 (5 bases each). CDR1 and CDR2 (germline): SGHAT, FQNNGV. The V gene lost 4 bases and the J gene lost 4 bases, with 8 bases spanning the gap. The CDR3 consists of 13 residues. This CDR3 reads CASSWGGYNEQFF. In nucleotides, the CDR3 is TGTGCCAGCAGCTGGGGCGGGTACAATGAGCAGTTCTTC.

This clone was seen a handful of times. Other DNA sequences of this sample code for an identical CDR3. The rearrangement uses TRBV18 and TRBJ2-6; D perhaps matches TRBD1 (5 bases). Trimming left V 4 bases short and J 0 bases short, with 7 bases between. CDR3 length: 15 amino acids. Germline V CDR1 and CDR2: KGHSH, LQKENI. CDR3 nucleotide sequence: TGTGCCAGCTCACGCCAGGGCTCTGGGGCCAACGTCCTGACTTTC. It yields the protein CASSRQGSGANVLTF.

The V gene is TRBV18, the J gene TRBJ2-1; D gene ambiguous. The length of the CDR3 is 14 residues. Germline V gene data show CDR1 as KGHSH and CDR2 as LQKENI. V lost 8 bases and J lost 2, with 13 bases in between. CDR3 amino acids: CASLIYGPYNEQFF. CDR3 sequence (DNA): TGTGCCAGCCTAATATACGGCCCCTACAATGAGCAGTTCTTC.

The rearrangement uses TRBV5-6 and TRBJ2-1; 7 nucleotides align to TRBD2. With V trimmed by 5 bases and J by 4 bases, 12 bases remained unmatched. Germline-derived CDR1 and CDR2 are SGHDT and YYEEEE. There are 16 residues in the CDR3. The DNA for the CDR3 is TGTGCCAGCAGTGGTGGCACAGCGGGACTATACAATGAGCAGTTCTTC. Protein sequence: CASSGGTAGLYNEQFF.

This clone has only one observation. V gene TRBV21-1 combines with J gene TRBJ2-5; TRBD2 is the table's D call, not checked against the DNA. TRBV21-1 is marked as a pseudogene. The CDR3 has 13 residues. The CDR3 nucleotides are TGTGCCAGCCCCGACCGGGAGAAAGAGACCCAGTACTTC. It codes for CASPDREKETQYF.

A note on this clone: Other DNA sequences in the same sample also yield this CDR3. Here the CDR3 reads CAWRGLAGYNEQFF. In DNA form, the CDR3 reads TGTGCCTGGAGGGGACTAGCGGGCTACAATGAGCAGTTCTTC. V is TRBV30 and J is TRBJ2-1, with 12 bases that match TRBD2. The CDR3 contains 14 residues. V shed 3 bases and J 3 bases; nucleotides not matched to a gene: 0. Germline lookup yields CDR1 GTSNPN and CDR2 SVGIG (reference sequence). The entire variable domain, with the rest obtained from reference TRBV30 and TRBJ2-1, is as follows: SQTIHQWPATLVQPVGSPLSLECTVEGTSNPNLYWYRQAAGRGLQLLFYSVGIGQISSEVPQNLSASRPQDRQFILSSKKLLLSDSGFYLCAWRGLAGYNEQFFGPGTRLTVL.

The rearrangement uses TRBV7-2 and TRBJ2-2; D remains unclear. V dropped 6 bases and J dropped 1 base, with 12 bases sitting between them. The CDR3 runs 15 residues. Per germline, CDR1 SGHTA and CDR2 FQGNSA. The CDR3 DNA reads TGTGCCAGCAGGCCAGCCGGGCTGAACACCGGGGAGCTGTTTTTT. It encodes CASRPAGLNTGELFF.

The V gene is TRBV29-1, the J gene TRBJ2-5; 10 nucleotides line up with TRBD2. The J call is doubtful: the DNA matches TRBJ2-7 better. Per germline, CDR1 SQVTM and CDR2 ANQGSEA. The CDR3 contains 14 residues. The DNA for the CDR3 is TGCAGCGTTGGACGGACTAGCGGAACCTACGAGCAGTACTTC. Protein: CSVGRTSGTYEQYF.

Concerning this clone: The same CDR3 is also encoded by other DNA sequences in this sample. The chain uses TRBV10-1 and TRBJ2-7; no definite D call. The V end lost 0 bases, the J end lost 0 bases, and 6 bases lay between the germline ends. Germline assignment: CDR1 WNHNN and CDR2 SYGVQD (reference sequence). This CDR3 contains 14 residues. CDR3: CASSESGRSYEQYF. The CDR3 DNA reads TGCGCCAGCAGTGAGTCAGGTCGCTCCTACGAGCAGTACTTC.